The T cell receptor (beta chain) described here comes from a study of blood T cell repertoires in COVID-19. Recruitment covered fewer than 25 US areas and drew participants whose ages spanned roughly 18 to 100 years. Assignments of participants to cohorts depended upon their own reported clinical history. V shed 2 bases and J shed 5 bases, with 15 bases lying between them. Germline-derived CDR1 and CDR2 are MNHEY and SVGAGI. The CDR3 runs 15 residues. Produced via immunoSEQ multiplex PCR; TCRdb's table is partial and in-frame only. The sample shows 360,000 or so clones, around 83% of them seen only once. This clone was picked up many times.

The sample comprised PBMCs or T cells enriched from blood (not recorded which). The sequence derives from a woman between 50 and 59 years old who had recovered from COVID-19. The chain uses TRBV6-5 and TRBJ1-2, with D maybe TRBD1 (5 bases). The CDR3 coding sequence is TGTGCCAGCAGTTACGGAAGGGGCCGTAATTATGGCTACACCTTC. Translated, it gives CASSYGRGRNYGYTF.